In its sample, the clone carrying this TCR beta chain was seen many times. Its matching antigen is unknown. This entry is derived from a study of regulatory T cells in long-lasting Graves disease. Study-level background: Patients met the persistent Graves' disease definition after over 5 years of antithyroid drugs with positive TSH receptor antibodies. Study-wide findings and caveats: New patients shared fewer public clonotypes (more than 850) than persistent patients did (roughly 2,500).

Germline CDR1 and CDR2: SNHLY and FYNNEI. Trimming cost V 4 bases and J 2 bases, with 12 bases left between them. The CDR3 loop spans 14 amino acids. Time point noted: persistent/refractory GD, antithyroid drugs over 5 years with positive TRAb. RNA extracted from PBMCs served as the sequencing template. Construction of TCR beta libraries relied on iRepertoire HTBI primers and on Arm-PCR targeting CDR3 regions. TCRdb itself ran the multiplex PCR reads through MiXCR, one entry per CDR3 protein. The data contain over 250,000 distinct CDR3 sequences, 22% of them seen just once; the ten biggest clones take up roughly three fifths.

This receptor was identified in a female donor with Graves disease. The V gene is TRBV2, the J gene TRBJ2-7; D is uncertain. The sequenced sample was peripheral blood mononuclear cells (PBMCs), obtained when the disease was refractory, from a patient treated with antithyroid drugs. As DNA, the CDR3 is TGTGCCAGCAGTGCGCCGAATTTTACCTACGAGCAGTACTTC. Translating gives CASSAPNFTYEQYF. The variable domain in full, with the rest retrieved from reference TRBV2 and TRBJ2-7, is EPEVTQTPSHQVTQMGQEVILRCVPISNHLYFYWYRQILGQKVEFLVSFYNNEISEKSEIFDDQFSVERPDGSNFTLKIRSTKLEDSAMYFCASSAPNFTYEQYFGPGTRLTVT.